This record looks at one T cell receptor beta chain sequence and its context. Its specificity is unknown. The V and J ends lost 1 base and 0 bases respectively, with 10 bases between them. Germline values: CDR1 SGHDT, CDR2 YYEEEE. The CDR3 loop spans 15 amino acids. In the PCR, 60 Vbeta and 13 Jbeta primers were used. In the authors' methods: Roughly 11 million of the 80 million or so unique TCR beta chains counted in a later analysis were shared. The table came from immunoSEQ multiplex PCR; TCRdb's copy has only in-frame clones and leaves some out. Clonal size and the V and J genes are those of that table, whereas D and trimming came from the DNA. This sample's clone table lists about 150,000 clones. This entry belongs to a study of cytomegalovirus exposure and HLA in healthy donors. Study-wide results and limits: The number of N-insertions in an Asian-associated ancestry cluster was reportedly below the 666-donor mean in a later analysis. In a later analysis, at a false discovery rate of 0.05, over 15,000 TCR beta sequences were associated with HLA alleles.

This sequence joins TRBV5-6 and TRBJ1-2; D is unclear. This TCR was recovered from a woman aged 45-65 years in good health and CMV-seronegative. Sequencing was done on a sample of PBMCs. The CDR3 DNA reads TGTGCCAGCAGCTTGTTAACGGGTGCTAACTATGGCTACACCTTC. Its translation is CASSLLTGANYGYTF. Full variable domain (missing parts from reference TRBV5-6 and TRBJ1-2): DAGVTQSPTHLIKTRGQQVTLRCSPKSGHDTVSWYQQALGQGPQFIFQYYEEEERQRGNFPDRFSGHQFPNYSSELNVNALLLGDSALYLCASSLLTGANYGYTFGSGTRLTVV.